These T cell receptor beta chains were read from a single sample in a study of blood T cell repertoires in COVID-19. TCRdb's table, derived via immunoSEQ multiplex PCR, lists solely in-frame clones and lacks some. This table holds about 220,000 clones, 84% found once. The sequencing sample was made of peripheral blood. The receptors were sampled from a man between 25 and 39 years old with active or convalescent COVID-19. CDR3s include the opening cysteine and the closing phenylalanine or tryptophan. A D gene is named only where the DNA matches it firmly. Size tells how often a clone was seen (once, few, many) or the class of an expanded clone, and some rows leave it out.

v_gene,abundance,d_gene,j_gene,CDR3aa,CDR3nt
TRBV4-1,.,.,TRBJ1-1,CASSQGGMNTEAFF,TGCGCCAGCAGCCAAGGAGGGATGAACACTGAAGCTTTCTTT
TRBV2,.,TRBD1,TRBJ1-1,CASPRRGQMKNTEAFF,TGTGCCAGCCCCCGAAGGGGACAGATGAAGAACACTGAAGCTTTCTTT
TRBV9,.,.,TRBJ1-3,CATPRGTGGNTIYF,TGTGCTACGCCCCGGGGGACGGGTGGAAACACCATATATTTT
TRBV2,.,.,TRBJ2-3,CASSEARSTDTQYF,TGTGCCAGCAGTGAGGCCCGATCCACAGATACGCAGTATTTT
TRBV10-3,once,.,TRBJ2-1,CAISEENREQFF,TGTGCCATCAGTGAGGAGAACCGCGAGCAGTTCTTC
TRBV7-7,.,.,TRBJ1-1,CASSLARNTEAFF,TGTGCCAGCAGCTTAGCCAGAAACACTGAAGCTTTCTTT
TRBV5-8,once,.,TRBJ1-4,CASSLEQGGPEKLFF,TGTGCCAGCAGCTTGGAACAGGGAGGGCCTGAAAAACTGTTTTTT
TRBV21-1,.,.,TRBJ2-3,CASSKAPNGTGVDTQYF,TGTGCCAGCAGCAAAGCGCCTAACGGGACAGGGGTAGATACGCAGTATTTT
TRBV5-1,.,TRBD2,TRBJ2-1,CASSRGLAFNEQFF,TGCGCCAGCAGCAGGGGACTAGCGTTCAATGAGCAGTTCTTC
TRBV27,.,.,TRBJ1-2,CASSPRAGGYTF,TGTGCCAGCAGTCCCCGCGCCGGTGGCTACACCTTC
TRBV28,.,TRBD2,TRBJ2-1,CASSWFSGLAENNEQFF,TGTGCCAGCAGTTGGTTCTCGGGACTAGCGGAAAATAATGAGCAGTTCTTC
TRBV5-4,.,TRBD1,TRBJ1-1,CASSLTGDTEAFF,TGTGCCAGCAGCTTGACAGGGGACACTGAAGCTTTCTTT
TRBV6-6,.,TRBD1,TRBJ2-7,CASSLTFSGTGRSYEQYF,TGTGCCAGCAGTCTAACTTTTTCCGGGACAGGGCGCTCCTACGAGCAGTACTTC
TRBV5-4,once,.,TRBJ2-5,CASSRTGPPETQYF,TGTGCCAGCAGCAGAACAGGCCCCCCGGAGACCCAGTACTTC
TRBV25-1,.,TRBD1,TRBJ1-2,CASRPRQGFGYGYTF,TGTGCCAGCAGGCCTAGACAGGGGTTCGGCTATGGCTACACCTTC
TRBV7-8,.,.,TRBJ1-5,CASRDTGINQPQHF,TGTGCCAGCAGGGATACAGGAATCAATCAGCCCCAGCATTTT
TRBV28,once,TRBD2,TRBJ2-3,CASSLASGSTDTQYF,TGTGCCAGCAGTTTAGCTAGCGGGAGCACAGATACGCAGTATTTT
TRBV7-9,once,.,TRBJ1-5,CASSLGASQPQHF,TGTGCCAGCAGCTTAGGGGCAAGTCAGCCCCAGCATTTT
TRBV27,.,.,TRBJ2-3,CASRLGGTDTQYF,TGTGCCAGCAGGCTAGGCGGCACAGATACGCAGTATTTT
TRBV10-1,.,.,TRBJ2-3,CASSESRRDTQYF,TGCGCCAGCAGTGAGTCGAGAAGAGATACGCAGTATTTT
TRBV5-1,.,.,TRBJ1-2,CASSLGSGYYGYTF,TGCGCCAGCAGCTTGGGGTCAGGGTATTATGGCTACACCTTC
TRBV10-2,.,.,TRBJ1-2,CASSASGGLGYTF,TGCGCCAGCAGTGCATCGGGGGGGCTGGGCTACACCTTC
TRBV6-5,.,.,TRBJ1-5,CASKEQGNQPQHF,TGTGCCAGCAAGGAACAGGGCAATCAGCCCCAGCATTTT
TRBV9,.,TRBD1,TRBJ2-2,CASSASTGTGELFF,TGTGCCAGCAGCGCTTCGACAGGGACCGGGGAGCTGTTTTTT
TRBV2,.,.,TRBJ2-5,CATRETQYF,TGTGCCACCCGAGAGACCCAGTACTTC
TRBV7-9,.,.,TRBJ1-2,CASSLDRSNYGYTF,TGTGCCAGCAGCTTGGACAGATCTAACTATGGCTACACCTTC
TRBV19,few,.,TRBJ1-2,CASATGTYGYTF,TGTGCCAGTGCGACAGGTACCTATGGCTACACCTTC
TRBV30,.,.,TRBJ1-4,CAWSPGGREKLFF,TGTGCCTGGAGTCCCGGAGGGAGGGAAAAACTGTTTTTT
TRBV28,.,TRBD2,TRBJ2-5,CASSPLAGGYQETQYF,TGTGCCAGCAGTCCCCTAGCGGGAGGATATCAAGAGACCCAGTACTTC
TRBV19,.,TRBD1,TRBJ1-5,CASSLDRTQPQHF,TGTGCCAGTAGTTTGGACAGGACTCAGCCCCAGCATTTT
TRBV4-1,.,.,TRBJ1-5,CASSRRLGSYNQPQHF,TGCGCCAGCAGCCGTAGACTTGGTTCTTATAATCAGCCCCAGCATTTT
TRBV5-1,.,TRBD1,TRBJ1-1,CASSLGQGAIDTEAFF,TGCGCCAGCAGCTTGGGACAGGGGGCTATCGACACTGAAGCTTTCTTT